These 30 T cell receptor beta chains originate from one sample sequenced in a study of T cells after yellow fever vaccination. TCRdb redid the calling of the 5' RACE reads with MiXCR, one entry per CDR3 protein. The sample carries 150,000 or so distinct CDR3 sequences, around 9.3% recorded once. The sample consisted of CD8+ T cells sorted from PBMCs, taken 45 days after the yellow fever booster vaccination. The source of these receptors is a young man who received the YFV17D yellow fever vaccine.

This clonotype has only a few counts. V is TRBV4-2 and J is TRBJ1-2; D might be TRBD1 (6 bases). Germline CDR1 is LGHNA and CDR2 is YNFKEQ. V gave up 1 base and J gave up 5 bases, with 14 bases separating them. This CDR3 is 15 amino acids long. The CDR3 DNA is TGTGCCAGCAGCCAAGCGACGGGAGGGGGGTATGGCTACACCTTC. It codes for CASSQATGGGYGYTF.

The table lists this clonotype with many counts. The chain recombines TRBV12-3 or TRBV12-4 with TRBJ2-5; a possible D gene is TRBD2 (5 bases). Trimming pared 3 bases from V and 1 base from J, leaving 9 bases between. CDR3 length equals 14 residues. This CDR3 is CASSFSSGQETQYF. In DNA, the CDR3 is TGTGCCAGCAGTTTTTCCAGCGGCCAAGAGACCCAGTACTTC.

This clonotype has only a few counts. The J gene is TRBJ1-2, the V gene TRBV12-3 or TRBV12-4; D unresolved. Trimming took off 2 bases at V and 4 bases at J, with 14 bases between the two ends. The CDR3 runs 15 residues. In DNA, the CDR3 is TGTGCCAGCAGTTTAATTGGGCCGGGAGGCTATGGCTACACCTTC. As protein: CASSLIGPGGYGYTF.

This clonotype was observed a few times. The CDR3 nucleotides read TGTGCCAGCATCGAGTCGGGGGGGCCCCTCGGACACACAGATACGCAGTATTTT. It encodes CASIESGGPLGHTDTQYF. This rearrangement joins TRBV6-5 to TRBJ2-3; 8 bases align to TRBD2. CDR3 length: 18 amino acids. V lost 7 bases, J lost 2 bases, and 17 bases stayed unmatched. Germline lookup yields CDR1 MNHEY and CDR2 SVGAGI.

This clonotype has more than one count but fewer than ten. V gene TRBV6-5 combines with J gene TRBJ2-7, with a tentative D call TRBD1 (6 bases). CDR1 and CDR2 from the germline V gene are MNHEY and SVGAGI. This CDR3 is 18 amino acids long. Trimming stripped 7 bases from V and 3 bases from J, with 28 bases between. The chain's CDR3 is CASTPAPGAWDTYYEQYV. The CDR3 DNA reads TGTGCCAGCACCCCCGCCCCAGGGGCATGGGACACCTACTACGAGCAGTACGTC.

This clonotype was counted between two and nine times. This sequence joins TRBV7-9 and TRBJ2-3; 12 positions match TRBD2. This CDR3 has 16 residues. CDR1 SEHNR and CDR2 FQNEAQ come from the germline V gene (reference sequence). Germline trimming cut 5 bases from V and 2 bases from J; bases unmatched to any gene: 5. The CDR3 region is CASSPRLAGDTDTQYF. The CDR3 region has the DNA TGTGCCAGCAGCCCCCGACTAGCGGGGGACACAGATACGCAGTATTTT.

This clonotype was seen ten or more times. The chain links TRBV7-8 to TRBJ1-2, with no clear D. The CDR3 contains 15 residues. Trimming shortened V by 2 bases and J by 5 bases, and 15 bases separated the two germline ends. Per germline, CDR1 SGHVS and CDR2 FQNEAQ. CDR3: CASSLSERGLYGYTF. As DNA, the CDR3 is TGTGCCAGCAGCTTAAGCGAAAGAGGGCTTTATGGCTACACCTTC.

The chain joins TRBV4-3 to TRBJ1-2; D call uncertain. CDR1 is LGHNA, CDR2 YSLEER, per germline. V was cut by 0 bases and J by 1 base, with 12 bases left in between. This CDR3 region has 16 residues. This CDR3 reads CASSQDLVDLNYGYTF. The CDR3 DNA reads as TGCGCCAGCAGCCAAGATCTCGTTGACCTTAACTATGGCTACACCTTC.

The V call is TRBV9, the J call TRBJ1-2; no reliable D call. V was clipped by 2 bases and J by 3 bases, with 8 bases between them. Germline values: CDR1 SGDLS, CDR2 YYNGEE. The CDR3 covers 13 residues. The CDR3 DNA reads as TGTGCCAGCAGCGTGCGACACCACTATGGCTACACCTTC. The encoded protein is CASSVRHHYGYTF.

This clonotype showed up just a few times. The chain recombines TRBV5-4 with TRBJ2-7, with 8 bases aligning to TRBD2. The CDR3 spans 13 residues. J was trimmed by 6 bases and V by 4 bases; bases with no gene match: 6. Per the germline V gene, CDR1 is SGHNT and CDR2 is YYREEE (reference sequence). CDR3 bases: TGTGCCAGCAGCCAGGGACTAGGTGGCGAGCAGTACGTC. Its translation is CASSQGLGGEQYV.

The chain recombines TRBV7-9 with TRBJ2-7, with 13 bases that match TRBD2. With V trimmed by 4 bases and J by 3 bases, 3 bases remained unmatched. Germline V lookup: CDR1 SEHNR, CDR2 FQNEAQ (reference sequence). There are 15 residues in the CDR3. DNA for the CDR3: TGTGCCAGCAGCTCGCGGACTAGCGGGAGCTACGAGCAGTACTTC. This codes for CASSSRTSGSYEQYF.

By frequency in the sample, this clonotype is medium-sized. This chain links TRBV20-1 with TRBJ1-2; D may be TRBD1 (5 bases). CDR1 and CDR2 from the germline V gene are DFQATT and SNEGSKA (reference sequence). Between the trimmed V and J ends, which lost 5 bases and 4 bases, there was a span of 8 bases. The CDR3 is 11 amino acids. The CDR3 here is CSADDSYGYTF. The CDR3 bases are TGCAGTGCTGACGACAGCTATGGCTACACCTTC.

This clonotype came up a few times. This chain connects TRBV7-8 to TRBJ2-5; D call uncertain. Germline assignment: CDR1 SGHVS and CDR2 FQNEAQ. The CDR3 covers 15 residues. The ends were cut back, 0 bases at V and 3 bases at J, with 11 bases in the middle. The CDR3 here is CASSLAVQAEETQYF. Here the CDR3 DNA reads TGTGCCAGCAGCTTAGCAGTCCAGGCGGAAGAGACCCAGTACTTC.

A few counts support this clonotype. This chain connects TRBV7-9 to TRBJ2-1, with TRBD1 matching 7 bases. With 0 bases clipped from V and 8 bases from J, the junction kept 7 bases outside the gene matches. The CDR3 has 15 amino acids. Germline loops: CDR1 SEHNR, CDR2 FQNEAQ (reference sequence). The CDR3 reads CASSLARGPWDEQFF. CDR3 DNA: TGTGCCAGCAGCTTAGCGAGGGGGCCATGGGATGAGCAGTTCTTC.

The rearrangement links TRBV25-1 to TRBJ2-3; 7 nucleotides line up with TRBD2. This CDR3 comprises 15 residues. Germline V CDR1 and CDR2: MGHDK, SYGVNS. With V trimmed by 7 bases and J by 2 bases, 9 bases remained unmatched. The chain's CDR3 is CASTFHAGDTDTQYF. CDR3 bases: TGTGCCAGCACCTTTCACGCGGGGGACACAGATACGCAGTATTTT.

This clonotype appeared many times. This chain uses TRBV10-3 with TRBJ1-4; weak D call: TRBD1 (6 bases). V shed 3 bases and J shed 5 bases, with 7 bases lying between them. The CDR3 sequence is 13 residues long. Germline CDR1 is ENHRY and CDR2 is SYGVKD. The CDR3: CAISEGGNEKLFF. In DNA, the CDR3 is TGTGCCATCAGTGAAGGGGGAAATGAAAAACTGTTTTTT.

This clonotype came up a few times. The chain joins TRBV4-2 to TRBJ2-5; 7 nucleotides match TRBD1. From germline, CDR1 is LGHNA and CDR2 YNFKEQ. V lost 2 bases and J lost 4; bases outside the gene matches: 7. The length of the CDR3 is 15 residues. As DNA, the CDR3 is TGTGCCAGCAGCCAAAAGGGGGCTGGGGGAGAGACCCAGTACTTC. It is translated as CASSQKGAGGETQYF.

In its sample, this clonotype was seen a few times. V and J are TRBV12-3 or TRBV12-4 and TRBJ2-3; possibly TRBD2 for D (5 bases). The V end lost 5 bases, the J end lost 4 bases, and 16 bases lay between the germline ends. The CDR3 is 15 residues long. The CDR3 sequence: CASSPTGNPPDTQYF. The CDR3 coding sequence is TGTGCCAGCAGTCCCACCGGGAACCCCCCAGATACGCAGTATTTT.

This clonotype has more than one count but fewer than ten. The chain combines TRBV4-3 with TRBJ1-1; 8 bases agree with TRBD1. Germline assignment: CDR1 LGHNA and CDR2 YSLEER. CDR3 length equals 16 residues. V was clipped by 3 bases and J by 1 base; unmatched bases: 7. The CDR3 nucleotides are TGCGCCAGCAGCCATGACCAGACAGGGGCGAACACTGAAGCTTTCTTT. This gives the protein CASSHDQTGANTEAFF.

V and J are TRBV5-1 and TRBJ2-2; weak D call: TRBD1 (5 bases). The CDR3 is 18 amino acids. Trimming stripped 0 bases from V and 0 bases from J, with 15 bases between. Germline CDR1 SGHRS, CDR2 YFSETQ. The CDR3: CASSLGSGLWTNTGELFF. CDR3 DNA sequence: TGCGCCAGCAGCTTGGGGTCAGGGTTGTGGACGAACACCGGGGAGCTGTTTTTT.

This clonotype showed up just a few times. The V and J genes are TRBV7-3 and TRBJ2-1; D assignment may be TRBD1 or TRBD2 (8 bases each). The V end lost 5 bases, the J end lost 8 bases, and 25 bases lay between the germline ends. CDR1 is SGHTA, CDR2 FQGTGA, per germline. This CDR3 has 17 residues. CDR3 nucleotides: TGTGCCAGCAGCCGGGGGGGGTACGGGACAGGTACCCATGAGCAGTTCTTC. It yields the protein CASSRGGYGTGTHEQFF.

The table lists this clonotype with a few counts. The genes are TRBV20-1 and TRBJ1-1; D call uncertain. Germline V CDR1 and CDR2: DFQATT, SNEGSKA (reference sequence). This CDR3 is 14 amino acids long. The V end was cut by 0 bases, the J end by 6 bases, with 14 bases between. This CDR3 reads CSARDRALGAEAFF. In nucleotides, the CDR3 is TGCAGTGCTAGAGATCGGGCATTAGGCGCTGAAGCTTTCTTT.

This clonotype has just a few counts. The chain recombines TRBV6-2 or TRBV6-3 with TRBJ1-1, with D unclear. Germline CDR1 reads MNHEY; CDR2 reads SVGEGT. The V and J ends lost 5 bases and 0 bases respectively, with 13 bases between them. The length of the CDR3 is 15 residues. The CDR3 DNA sequence: TGTGCCAGCAGTGATTTTGCAGCCATGAACACTGAAGCTTTCTTT. Encoded protein: CASSDFAAMNTEAFF.

This clonotype was recorded a few times. The chain recombines TRBV11-2 with TRBJ2-5, with 9 bases fitting TRBD1. With V trimmed by 4 bases and J by 5 bases, 8 bases remained unmatched. There are 15 residues in the CDR3. The germline gives CDR1 SGHAT, CDR2 FQNNGV. The CDR3 nucleotides read TGTGCCAGCAGCTCCCCGGGACAGGGATGGGAGACCCAGTACTTC. It translates to CASSSPGQGWETQYF.

There are many counts of this clonotype. The rearrangement uses TRBV19 and TRBJ1-2, with no clear D. The germline V gene has CDR1 LNHDA and CDR2 SQIVND (reference sequence). CDR3 size: 15 residues. With 5 bases removed from V and 0 bases from J, the gap between germline ends came to 13 bases. The CDR3 nucleotides are TGTGCCAGTAGTCCGATGGACGGGGCTAACTATGGCTACACCTTC. This translates into CASSPMDGANYGYTF. The full variable domain, its missing parts supplied by reference TRBV19 and TRBJ1-2, is DGGITQSPKYLFRKEGQNVTLSCEQNLNHDAMYWYRQDPGQGLRLIYYSQIVNDFQKGDIAEGYSVSREKKESFPLTVTSAQKNPTAFYLCASSPMDGANYGYTFGSGTRLTVV.

V usage is TRBV7-2 and J usage is TRBJ2-1; D possibly matches TRBD1 or TRBD2 (5 bases each). Trimming took 5 bases from V and 9 from J, leaving 11 bases between them. Germline-derived CDR1 and CDR2 are SGHTA and FQGNSA. The CDR3 consists of 12 residues. In nucleotides, the CDR3 is TGTGCCAGCAGCGTCGGGACGGCTGAGCAGTTCTTC. Translating gives CASSVGTAEQFF.

J is TRBJ1-1 and V is TRBV24-1, with D unclear. Germline V gene lookup returns CDR1 KGHDR and CDR2 SFDVKD. Trimming pared 7 bases from V and 0 bases from J, leaving 8 bases between. This CDR3 comprises 13 residues. Written as DNA, the CDR3 is TGTGCCACCAGCGACCACATGAACACTGAAGCTTTCTTT. Protein sequence: CATSDHMNTEAFF.

The chain links TRBV28 to TRBJ2-5; possibly TRBD1 for D (6 bases). The length of the CDR3 is 13 residues. V gave up 6 bases and J gave up 3 bases, with 11 bases separating them. Germline CDR1 is MDHEN and CDR2 is SYDVKM. CDR3 sequence (DNA): TGTGCCAGCAGGCAACAGGGTGAAGAGACCCAGTACTTC. Protein product: CASRQQGEETQYF.

This clonotype was counted between two and nine times. The chain uses TRBV19 and TRBJ1-1, with D possibly being TRBD1 (6 bases). Germline lookup yields CDR1 LNHDA and CDR2 SQIVND (reference sequence). Trimming removed 3 bases at V and 2 bases at J, with 10 bases between. The CDR3 runs to 14 residues. CDR3: CASSMLGANTEAFF. The CDR3 coding sequence is TGTGCCAGTAGTATGTTGGGGGCTAACACTGAAGCTTTCTTT.

The CDR3 loop reads CASSLWGGNDNEQFF. CDR3 in DNA: TGTGCCAGCAGCCTATGGGGGGGGAACGACAATGAGCAGTTCTTC. The chain combines TRBV11-1 with TRBJ2-1; 7 bases align to TRBD2. This CDR3 is 15 amino acids long. V lost 5 bases, J lost 5 bases, and 9 bases stayed unmatched. Germline V gives CDR1 SGHAT, CDR2 FQDESV (reference sequence).